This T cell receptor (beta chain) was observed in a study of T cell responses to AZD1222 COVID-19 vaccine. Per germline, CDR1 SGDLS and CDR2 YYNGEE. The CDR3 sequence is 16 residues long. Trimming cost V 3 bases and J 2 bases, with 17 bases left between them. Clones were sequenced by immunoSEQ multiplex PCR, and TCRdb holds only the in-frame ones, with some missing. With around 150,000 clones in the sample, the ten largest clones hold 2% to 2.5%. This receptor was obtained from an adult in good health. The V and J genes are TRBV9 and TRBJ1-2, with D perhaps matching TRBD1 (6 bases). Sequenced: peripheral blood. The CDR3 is CASSGSNRDLNYGYTF. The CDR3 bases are TGTGCCAGCAGCGGGAGCAACAGGGACCTCAACTATGGCTACACCTTC.